These 19 T cell receptor beta chains originate from one sample sequenced in a study of cytomegalovirus exposure and HLA in healthy donors. The study ran its PCR with 60 Vbeta and 13 Jbeta primers. Assay used: immunoSEQ multiplex PCR; TCRdb lists only in-frame clones, some missing. Of just under 70,000 clones in the sample, roughly 77% are singletons; the top ten hold 5% to 8.5%. Sequenced sample: PBMCs. Source of these receptors: a human donor in good health.

In its sample, this clone was seen a few times. The chain links TRBV30 to TRBJ2-3, with 7 bases fitting TRBD2. Germline values: CDR1 GTSNPN, CDR2 SVGIG (reference sequence). The CDR3 loop spans 12 amino acids. V was pared by 4 bases and J by 4 bases, with 2 bases of the junction left unmatched. The CDR3 nucleotides are TGTGCCTGGATGGGAGGGGCAGATACGCAGTATTTT. Amino acid sequence: CAWMGGADTQYF.

The chain joins TRBV27 to TRBJ1-5, with TRBD1 identical over 10 bases. This CDR3 contains 14 residues. Germline CDR1 and CDR2: MNHEY and SMNVEV (reference sequence). Trimming cost V 3 bases and J 6 bases; bases outside gene matches: 2. CDR3 in amino acids: CASSLTGGLQPQHF. The CDR3, as DNA: TGTGCCAGCAGTTTGACAGGGGGCCTTCAGCCCCAGCATTTT.

This clone was counted a single time. V gene TRBV6-6 combines with J gene TRBJ2-2; D might be TRBD2 (7 bases). Trimming stripped 6 bases from V and 7 bases from J, with 15 bases between. This CDR3 comprises 14 residues. CDR1 and CDR2 from the germline V gene are MNHNY and SVGAGI (reference sequence). The CDR3 loop is CASRLGAGDGELFF. CDR3 bases: TGTGCCAGCAGGTTGGGGGCGGGGGACGGGGAGCTGTTTTTT.

The chain couples TRBV4-2 to TRBJ2-2; 10 nucleotides line up with TRBD2. This CDR3 is 16 amino acids long. V lost 2 bases to trimming and J lost 1 base; unmatched junction nucleotides: 1. Germline values: CDR1 LGHNA, CDR2 YNFKEQ. The DNA for the CDR3 is TGTGCCAGCAGCCAACTAGCGGGGGAGAACACCGGGGAGCTGTTTTTT. This codes for CASSQLAGENTGELFF.

The rearrangement links TRBV5-4 to TRBJ1-1; 8 nucleotides align to TRBD1. This CDR3 is 15 amino acids long. Looked up from germline, CDR1 is SGHNT and CDR2 is YYREEE (reference sequence). With V trimmed by 0 bases and J by 5 bases, 6 bases remained unmatched. The CDR3 DNA sequence: TGTGCCAGCAGCTTGGCCAGGGGGCCAGGGACTGAAGCTTTCTTT. It translates to CASSLARGPGTEAFF.

The rearrangement joins TRBV5-1 to TRBJ2-2, with TRBD1 matching over 11 bases. V shed 3 bases, J shed 5 bases, and the junction held 3 bases outside the gene matches. The CDR3 has 15 amino acids. The germline V gene encodes CDR1 SGHRS and CDR2 YFSETQ. The CDR3 DNA reads TGCGCCAGCAGCTACGGGACAGGGGGTACCGGGGAGCTGTTTTTT. This gives the protein CASSYGTGGTGELFF.

CDR3 coding DNA: TGTGCCAGCAGGAGCCGACAGGGGGACGGTCAGCCCCAGCATTTT. This encodes CASRSRQGDGQPQHF. This chain uses TRBV6-5 with TRBJ1-5; the match to TRBD1 covers 9 bases. Germline trimming cut 6 bases from V and 6 bases from J; bases unmatched to any gene: 9. The germline CDR1 and CDR2 sequences are MNHEY and SVGAGI. CDR3 length: 15 residues.

The genes are TRBV28 and TRBJ2-6, with unresolved D. This CDR3 region has 14 residues. The V gene lost 3 bases and the J gene lost 0 bases, with 3 bases spanning the gap. CDR1 is MDHEN, CDR2 SYDVKM, per germline. The CDR3 spells CASSLSSGANVLTF. CDR3 nucleotide sequence: TGTGCCAGCAGTTTGAGCTCTGGGGCCAACGTCCTGACTTTC. The whole variable domain, filled in from reference TRBV28 and TRBJ2-6, reads DVKVTQSSRYLVKRTGEKVFLECVQDMDHENMFWYRQDPGLGLRLIYFSYDVKMKEKGDIPEGYSVSREKKERFSLILESASTNQTSMYLCASSLSSGANVLTFGAGSRLTVL.

The chain is built from TRBV7-6 and TRBJ2-7, with 9 bases aligning to TRBD2. V was pared by 4 bases and J by 6 bases, with 7 bases of the junction left unmatched. Looked up from germline, CDR1 is SGHVS and CDR2 is FNYEAQ. This CDR3 region has 14 residues. The CDR3 nucleotides are TGTGCCAGCAGCTCGACTAGCGGAACGACCGAGCAGTACTTC. Amino acid sequence: CASSSTSGTTEQYF.

The gene calls are TRBV19 and TRBJ2-7, with D hard to call. The CDR3 sequence is 13 residues long. CDR1 is LNHDA and CDR2 is SQIVND in the germline V gene (reference sequence). The V and J ends lost 6 bases and 2 bases respectively, with 11 bases between them. CDR3 residues: CASSDTLTYEQYF. The CDR3 nucleotides read TGTGCCAGTAGCGACACCCTAACCTACGAGCAGTACTTC. Full variable domain (rest looked up from reference TRBV19 and TRBJ2-7): DGGITQSPKYLFRKEGQNVTLSCEQNLNHDAMYWYRQDPGQGLRLIYYSQIVNDFQKGDIAEGYSVSREKKESFPLTVTSAQKNPTAFYLCASSDTLTYEQYFGPGTRLTVT.

This clone was seen a handful of times. The chain combines TRBV28 with TRBJ2-7; TRBD2 aligns across 8 bases. Germline V lookup: CDR1 MDHEN, CDR2 SYDVKM. CDR3 length: 13 amino acids. Trimming at V came to 6 bases and at J to 5 bases, leaving 6 bases not matched to a gene. The chain's CDR3 is CASSGGGKDEQYF. The CDR3 DNA sequence: TGTGCCAGCAGCGGCGGGGGGAAGGACGAGCAGTACTTC. Variable domain in full (rest from reference TRBV28 and TRBJ2-7): DVKVTQSSRYLVKRTGEKVFLECVQDMDHENMFWYRQDPGLGLRLIYFSYDVKMKEKGDIPEGYSVSREKKERFSLILESASTNQTSMYLCASSGGGKDEQYFGPGTRLTVT.

The J gene is TRBJ2-1, the V gene TRBV7-8; tentatively, D is TRBD1 (5 bases). Germline V gene sequence: CDR1 SGHVS, CDR2 FQNEAQ. This CDR3 is 13 amino acids long. V gave up 2 bases and J gave up 6 bases, with 8 bases separating them. The CDR3 here is CASSLLQGNEQFF. The DNA for the CDR3 is TGTGCCAGCAGCTTACTCCAGGGCAATGAGCAGTTCTTC.

The chain is built from TRBV5-1 and TRBJ2-7; D is undetermined. The ends were cut back, 1 base at V and 2 bases at J, with 7 bases in the middle. CDR1 is SGHRS, CDR2 YFSETQ, per germline. The CDR3 sequence is 13 residues long. The CDR3 DNA follows: TGCGCCAGCAGCTTGCACGGAGCCTACGAGCAGTACTTC. This codes for CASSLHGAYEQYF.

The chain carries TRBV9 and TRBJ2-2; tentatively, D is TRBD1 (5 bases). Trimming cost V 5 bases and J 6 bases, with 8 bases left between them. The CDR3 loop spans 12 amino acids. Germline values: CDR1 SGDLS, CDR2 YYNGEE. The CDR3 DNA reads as TGTGCCAGCAGTCAAGGGGCCGGGGAGCTGTTTTTT. Translation gives CASSQGAGELFF.

The count of this clone is one. The V and J genes are TRBV5-5 and TRBJ1-5; maybe TRBD1 (6 bases). The CDR3 totals 14 residues. Trimming shortened V by 4 bases and J by 3 bases, and 11 bases separated the two germline ends. Germline loops: CDR1 SGHKS, CDR2 YYEKEE (reference sequence). This CDR3 is CASSGQRYNQPQHF. The CDR3 DNA reads as TGTGCCAGCAGCGGACAGCGCTACAATCAGCCCCAGCATTTT. Full variable domain (rest looked up from reference TRBV5-5 and TRBJ1-5): DAGVTQSPTHLIKTRGQQVTLRCSPISGHKSVSWYQQVLGQGPQFIFQYYEKEERGRGNFPDRFSARQFPNYSSELNVNALLLGDSALYLCASSGQRYNQPQHFGDGTRLSIL.

This clone was seen a single time. V usage is TRBV25-1 and J usage is TRBJ2-1, with D possibly matching TRBD1 (6 bases). Trimming took off 3 bases at V and 10 bases at J, with 13 bases between the two ends. The CDR3 consists of 13 residues. The germline V gene has CDR1 MGHDK and CDR2 SYGVNS. The CDR3 DNA reads as TGTGCCAGCAGTGATCTCCGGACAGTAGAGCAGTTCTTC. Its protein is CASSDLRTVEQFF.

This chain uses TRBV9 with TRBJ2-5; the match to TRBD2 covers 12 bases. After removal of 2 bases from V and 4 bases from J, the junction contained 9 bases not matched to a gene. This CDR3 is built from 17 residues. The germline V gene encodes CDR1 SGDLS and CDR2 YYNGEE. The CDR3 nucleotides are TGTGCCAGCAGCGTGGATCTAGCGGGGGGGCTGAGAGAGACCCAGTACTTC. Amino acid sequence: CASSVDLAGGLRETQYF. The whole variable domain, remainder taken from reference TRBV9 and TRBJ2-5, is DSGVTQTPKHLITATGQRVTLRCSPRSGDLSVYWYQQSLDQGLQFLIQYYNGEERAKGNILERFSAQQFPDLHSELNLSSLELGDSALYFCASSVDLAGGLRETQYFGPGTRLLVL.

The sample holds a few counts of this clone. This rearrangement joins TRBV15 to TRBJ1-3; unclear D gene. The V end lost 7 bases, the J end lost 3 bases, and 10 bases lay between the germline ends. CDR3 length: 13 amino acids. CDR1 is LNHNV and CDR2 is YYDKDF in the germline V gene (reference sequence). CDR3 amino acids: CATTPGSGNTIYF. Here the CDR3 DNA reads TGTGCCACCACCCCGGGGAGTGGAAACACCATATATTTT.

The gene calls are TRBV28 and TRBJ2-1, with TRBD2 identical over 8 bases. There are 13 residues in the CDR3. V shed 7 bases, J shed 8 bases, and the junction held 7 bases outside the gene matches. The germline V gene has CDR1 MDHEN and CDR2 SYDVKM. The CDR3 loop reads CASKAGEWDEQFF. The CDR3 region has the DNA TGTGCCAGCAAAGCGGGGGAATGGGATGAGCAGTTCTTC.